Listed below are T cell receptor beta chains from one sample, sequenced in a study of T cell repertoires in cytomegalovirus infection. TCRdb re-called the reads through MiXCR, storing one row per CDR3 protein. This sample has hundreds of thousands of distinct CDR3 sequences; roughly 9.5% occur once, and the top ten carry around 4%. Material for sequencing was PBMCs. Receptors originate from a human donor in good health (CMV status not recorded). Some clones in this sample may be carry-over from other donors' samples. CDR3s include the opening cysteine and the closing phenylalanine or tryptophan. The order of the fields is V gene, J gene, clone size, CDR3 protein. Clone size is not always given. Where it is, it says once, few, many or a class for expanded clones.

TRBV20-1,TRBJ1-1,few,CSAPDRGMNTEAFF
TRBV12-3/TRBV12-4,TRBJ2-5,few,CASSFGGSYQETQYF
TRBV28,TRBJ2-2,.,CASSLGGIAGELFF
TRBV7-2,TRBJ1-1,.,CASSLGHQFNTEDFF
TRBV20-1,TRBJ2-3,many,CSAPLRGAGTDTQYF
TRBV19,TRBJ1-5,.,CASSIEGQGGQPQHF
TRBV11-2,TRBJ2-7,few,CASSDAPGRSHEQYF
TRBV5-1,TRBJ1-1,few,CASSPGQGNLESTEAFF
TRBV6-2/TRBV6-3,TRBJ2-5,few,CASRQGWMYQETQYF
TRBV24-1,TRBJ2-1,many,CATSDRDSWTSGHGQFF
TRBV28,TRBJ2-1,.,CASSPTVSSYNEQFF
TRBV20-1,TRBJ2-3,.,CSARDPASGRVDTQYF
TRBV11-3,TRBJ2-6,few,CASSQRGGANVLTF
TRBV7-2,TRBJ2-1,many,CASSPPFTSPAYNEQFF
TRBV7-8,TRBJ2-7,few,CASSPPAGGMRREQYF
TRBV7-2,TRBJ2-1,many,CASSSSGSGNEQFF
TRBV18,TRBJ1-1,.,CASSPRLGQGSTNTEAFF
TRBV15,TRBJ2-1,many,CATSGYGTGIYNEQFF
TRBV12-3/TRBV12-4,TRBJ1-1,many,CASSHTVWTEAFF
TRBV11-1,TRBJ2-7,.,CASSLAYKGGHDEQYF
TRBV7-2,TRBJ1-6,many,CASSLARIGTYNSPLHF
TRBV18,TRBJ1-1,.,CASSRGQSMNTEAFF
TRBV12-3/TRBV12-4,TRBJ1-2,.,CASRRTGGHGYTF
TRBV12-3/TRBV12-4,TRBJ1-2,few,CASQDLDRADYGYTF
TRBV6-5,TRBJ1-1,few,CASRNSGTYEAFF
TRBV15,TRBJ1-2,.,CATRANNYGYTF
TRBV7-9,TRBJ2-7,.,CASSSKDSHPYEQYF
TRBV11-2,TRBJ2-7,many,CASSPAPGRNYEQYF